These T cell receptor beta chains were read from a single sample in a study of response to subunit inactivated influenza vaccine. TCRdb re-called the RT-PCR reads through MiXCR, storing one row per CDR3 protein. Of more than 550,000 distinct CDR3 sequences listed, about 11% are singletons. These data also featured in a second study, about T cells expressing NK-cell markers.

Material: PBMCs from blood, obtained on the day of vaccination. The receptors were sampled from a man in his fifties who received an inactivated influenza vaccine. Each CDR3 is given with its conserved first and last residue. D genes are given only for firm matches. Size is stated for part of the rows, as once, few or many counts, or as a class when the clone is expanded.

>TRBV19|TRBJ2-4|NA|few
CASSINSGRADIQYF
TGTGCCAGTAGTATTAACTCGGGCAGGGCTGACATTCAGTACTTC
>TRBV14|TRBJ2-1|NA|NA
CASSQAGRRGQFF
TGTGCCAGCAGCCAAGCTGGACGTCGGGGGCAGTTCTTC
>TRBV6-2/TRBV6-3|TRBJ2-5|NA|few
CASSYFRGLYQETQYF
TGTGCCAGCAGTTACTTCCGGGGGCTGTACCAAGAGACCCAGTACTTC
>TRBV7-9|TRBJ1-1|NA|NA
CASSEWGTEAFF
TGTGCCAGCAGCGAGTGGGGAACTGAAGCTTTCTTT
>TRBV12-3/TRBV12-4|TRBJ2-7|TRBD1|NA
CASSFLTGGEQYF
TGTGCCAGCAGTTTCCTGACAGGGGGGGAGCAGTACTTC
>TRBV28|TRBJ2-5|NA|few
CASSAHQGTQYF
TGTGCCAGCAGTGCCCACCAAGGGACCCAGTACTTC
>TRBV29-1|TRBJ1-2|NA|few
CSVKNATNYGYTF
TGCAGCGTGAAAAACGCAACCAACTATGGCTACACCTTC
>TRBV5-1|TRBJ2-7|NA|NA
CASTPDSGSYEQYF
TGCGCCAGCACCCCCGACAGCGGATCCTACGAGCAGTACTTC
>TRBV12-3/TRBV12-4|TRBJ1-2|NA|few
CASSKSDYGYTF
TGTGCCAGCAGTAAATCGGACTATGGCTACACCTTC
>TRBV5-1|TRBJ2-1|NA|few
CASSFQIGTANEQFF
TGCGCCAGCAGCTTTCAAATTGGGACCGCGAATGAGCAGTTCTTC
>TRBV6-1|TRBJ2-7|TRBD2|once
CASRVAREGFEQYF
TGTGCCAGCAGAGTAGCTCGGGAGGGCTTCGAGCAGTACTTC
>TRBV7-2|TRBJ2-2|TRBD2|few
CASSERLAGGVVTGELFF
TGTGCCAGCAGCGAACGCTTAGCGGGGGGAGTTGTCACCGGGGAGCTGTTTTTT
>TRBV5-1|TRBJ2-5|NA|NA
CASILGGSQETQYF
NA
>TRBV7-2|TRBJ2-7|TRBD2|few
CASSLRASGKTYEQYF
TGTGCCAGCAGCTTAAGGGCTAGCGGGAAAACCTACGAGCAGTACTTC
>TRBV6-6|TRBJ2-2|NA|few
CATGTSATGELFF
TGTGCCACCGGGACCTCCGCGACCGGGGAGCTGTTTTTT
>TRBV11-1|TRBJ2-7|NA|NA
CASSPTGGGRYEQYF
TGTGCCAGCAGCCCTACTGGCGGGGGCCGCTACGAGCAGTACTTC
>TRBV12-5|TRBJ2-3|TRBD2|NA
CASAPGLAGFNTDTQYF
TGTGCTAGTGCCCCGGGACTAGCGGGTTTCAATACAGATACGCAGTATTTT
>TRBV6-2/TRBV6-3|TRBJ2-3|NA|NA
CASSLGHGAQYF
TGTGCCAGCAGTTTGGGACACGGGGCGCAGTATTTT
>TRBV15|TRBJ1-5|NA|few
CATSREGSGNQPQHF
TGTGCCACCAGCAGAGAAGGCAGCGGCAATCAGCCCCAGCATTTT
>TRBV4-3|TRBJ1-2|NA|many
CASSQDLTINYGYTF
TGCGCCAGCAGCCAAGATCTTACCATTAACTATGGCTACACCTTC
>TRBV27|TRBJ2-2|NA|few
CASSGQWNTGELFF
TGTGCCAGCTCGGGACAATGGAACACCGGGGAGCTGTTTTTT
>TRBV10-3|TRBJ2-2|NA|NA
CAISDGKKGTGELFF
TGTGCCATCAGTGATGGGAAGAAGGGAACCGGGGAGCTGTTTTTT
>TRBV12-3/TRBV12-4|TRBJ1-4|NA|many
CASSLHHNEKLFF
TGTGCCAGCAGTTTACATCATAATGAAAAACTGTTTTTT
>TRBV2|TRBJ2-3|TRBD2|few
CARQLLAGGVDTQYF
TGTGCCAGACAACTTCTAGCGGGAGGAGTTGATACGCAGTATTTT
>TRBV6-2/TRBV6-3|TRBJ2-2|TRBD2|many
CASSYLSGSPTGELFF
TGTGCCAGCAGTTACCTTAGCGGGAGCCCCACCGGGGAGCTGTTTTTT
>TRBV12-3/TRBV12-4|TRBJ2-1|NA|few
CASRLSQGGLYEQFF
TGTGCCAGCAGACTGTCCCAGGGGGGGCTATATGAGCAGTTCTTC
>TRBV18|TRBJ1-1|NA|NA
CASSPVQNTEAFF
TGTGCCAGCTCACCGGTTCAGAACACTGAAGCTTTCTTT
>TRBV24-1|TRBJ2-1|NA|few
CATSDNRFVNEQFF
TGTGCCACCAGTGACAACAGGTTCGTCAATGAGCAGTTCTTC
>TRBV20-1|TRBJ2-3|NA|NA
CSELGDAPDTQYF
TGCAGTGAGCTCGGGGACGCCCCAGATACGCAGTATTTT
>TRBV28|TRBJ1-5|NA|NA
CASRLMGNSNQPQHF
TGTGCCAGCAGGTTGATGGGTAATAGCAATCAGCCCCAGCATTTT
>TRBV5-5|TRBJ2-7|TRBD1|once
CASSVRQGLLYEQYF
TGTGCCAGCAGCGTAAGACAGGGTCTCCTGTACGAGCAGTACTTC
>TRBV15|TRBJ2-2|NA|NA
CATRGVGTGELFF
TGTGCCACCAGGGGGGTTGGGACCGGGGAGCTGTTTTTT
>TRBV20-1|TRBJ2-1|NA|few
CSAREDNEQFF
TGCAGTGCTAGAGAAGACAATGAGCAGTTCTTC
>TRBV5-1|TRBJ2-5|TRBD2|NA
CASSQDTTSATRGETQYF
TGCGCCAGCAGCCAGGACACCACTAGCGCAACCCGGGGGGAGACCCAGTACTTC
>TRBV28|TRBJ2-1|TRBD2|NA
CASAGRTAGGYNEQFF
TGTGCCAGCGCAGGGAGGACGGCGGGGGGCTACAATGAGCAGTTCTTC
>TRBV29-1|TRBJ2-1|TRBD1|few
CSAKGQGAYNEQFF
TGCAGCGCTAAGGGACAGGGGGCCTACAATGAGCAGTTCTTC
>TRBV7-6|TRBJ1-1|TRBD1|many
CASSLGLGTGEAFF
TGTGCCAGCAGCTTAGGATTGGGGACAGGTGAAGCTTTCTTT
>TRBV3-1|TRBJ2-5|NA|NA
CASSQTQVYQETQYF
TGTGCCAGCAGCCAGACTCAAGTGTACCAAGAGACCCAGTACTTC
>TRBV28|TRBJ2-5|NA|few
CASSSQPVRATQETQYF
TGTGCCAGCAGTTCCCAACCCGTCCGGGCCACTCAAGAGACCCAGTACTTC
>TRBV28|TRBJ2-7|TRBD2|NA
CASSFFSGSSYEQYF
TGTGCCAGCAGTTTCTTCAGCGGGAGCTCCTACGAGCAGTACTTC
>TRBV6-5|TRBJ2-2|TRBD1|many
CASSYGTGVGYTGELFF
TGTGCCAGCAGTTACGGGACAGGGGTAGGGTACACCGGGGAGCTGTTTTTT
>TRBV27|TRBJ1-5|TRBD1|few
CASSLRQGVGNQPQHF
TGTGCCAGCAGTTTAAGACAGGGGGTGGGCAATCAGCCCCAGCATTTT
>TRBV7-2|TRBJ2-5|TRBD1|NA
CASSLADRGGTQYF
TGTGCCAGCAGCTTAGCGGACAGGGGTGGGACCCAGTACTTC
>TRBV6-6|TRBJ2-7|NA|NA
CASSYIEGVEQYF
TGTGCCAGCAGTTACATCGAGGGGGTAGAGCAGTACTTC
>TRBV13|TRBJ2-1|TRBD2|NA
CASSQGLAGVINEQFF
TGTGCCAGCAGCCAAGGACTAGCGGGAGTTATTAATGAGCAGTTCTTC
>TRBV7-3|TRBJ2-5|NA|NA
CASSSRLDETQYF
TGTGCCAGCTCTTCGCGACTAGACGAGACCCAGTACTTC